In this sample, the clone carrying this T cell receptor beta chain turned up a few times. This specimen comes from a study of blood T cell repertoires in COVID-19. Authors' data handling: It was from reference gene primer amplification that nucleated cell counts were estimated. Some clones are missing from TCRdb's copy, which holds only in-frame ones; the method was immunoSEQ multiplex PCR. V and J calls and clone size are as listed in that table; D and trimming were resolved from the DNA. The sample carries more than 250,000 clones, 80% to 90% recorded once. The sequence was collected from a man aged 18-30 years who had recovered from COVID-19. The sequenced sample was peripheral blood.

Here the CDR3 reads CASSYARRRNSPLHF. In nucleotides, the CDR3 is TGTGCCAGCAGTTACGCCAGGCGTAGGAATTCACCCCTCCACTTT. J is TRBJ1-6 and V is TRBV6-5; no definite D call. Germline V gene lookup returns CDR1 MNHEY and CDR2 SVGAGI. V was pared by 2 bases and J by 7 bases, with 12 bases between. The CDR3 consists of 15 residues.